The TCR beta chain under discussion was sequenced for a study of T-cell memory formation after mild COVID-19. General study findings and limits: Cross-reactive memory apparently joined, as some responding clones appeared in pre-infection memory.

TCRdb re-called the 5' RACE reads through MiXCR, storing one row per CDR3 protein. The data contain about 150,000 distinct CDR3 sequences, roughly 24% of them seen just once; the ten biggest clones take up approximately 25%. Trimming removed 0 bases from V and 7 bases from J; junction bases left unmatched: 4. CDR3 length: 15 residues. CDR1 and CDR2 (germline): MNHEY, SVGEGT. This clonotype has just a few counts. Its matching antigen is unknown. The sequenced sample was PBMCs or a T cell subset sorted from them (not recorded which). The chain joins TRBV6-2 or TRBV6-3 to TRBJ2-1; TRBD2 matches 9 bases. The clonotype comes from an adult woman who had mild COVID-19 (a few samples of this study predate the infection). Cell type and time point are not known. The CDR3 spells CASSYSAGGPNEQFF. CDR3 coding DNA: TGTGCCAGCAGTTACTCGGCGGGAGGGCCGAATGAGCAGTTCTTC.